This TCR beta chain is from a study of blood T cell repertoires in COVID-19. Study details: T cells, B-cell-depleted T cells, or PBMCs supplied cDNA or gDNA.

V lost 0 bases, J lost 7 bases, and 4 bases lay in between. The CDR3 runs 12 residues. Germline V gene sequence: CDR1 LNHDA, CDR2 SQIVND (reference sequence). The table came from immunoSEQ multiplex PCR; TCRdb's copy has only in-frame clones and leaves some out. Of approximately 230,000 clones listed, 65% to 90% were seen once; the top ten hold more than 1.5%. Sequencing was done on a sample of PBMCs or T cells enriched from blood (not recorded which). This rearrangement joins TRBV19 to TRBJ1-5; D gene unclear. The receptor comes from a man aged 40-55 years who had recovered from COVID-19. In nucleotides, the CDR3 is TGTGCCAGTAGTATAGACGGGCAGCCCCAGCATTTT. Translating gives CASSIDGQPQHF. Full variable domain (rest looked up from reference TRBV19 and TRBJ1-5): DGGITQSPKYLFRKEGQNVTLSCEQNLNHDAMYWYRQDPGQGLRLIYYSQIVNDFQKGDIAEGYSVSREKKESFPLTVTSAQKNPTAFYLCASSIDGQPQHFGDGTRLSIL.